These 26 T cell receptor beta chains were sequenced from one sample in a study of tumor and adjacent non-tumor tissue in lung cancer. The library came from three nested PCR rounds adapted from ARM-PCR protocols. One entry per CDR3 protein, called by TCRdb with MiXCR from the multiplex PCR reads. The top ten clones hold 15% to 20% of a sample with approximately 110,000 distinct CDR3 sequences, roughly two thirds of them seen once. The template was RNA from unsorted bulk tissue. More than 3 cm separated this lung sample from the edge of the tumor. The sample comprised distant non-tumor lung tissue. The receptors were sampled from a man in his 60s with non-small cell lung cancer.

This clonotype was counted a few times. One base away lies a much larger clone, so this may be a sequencing read error. CDR3 region: CASRRRPQETQYF. Written as DNA, the CDR3 is TGTGCCTCGAGAAGACGACCTCAAGAGACCCAGTACTTC. The chain couples TRBV30 to TRBJ2-5; D unresolved. The CDR3 contains 13 residues. CDR1 is GTSNPN and CDR2 is SVGIG in the germline V gene (reference sequence). V lost 7 bases and J 2 bases, leaving 14 bases between the germline ends.

This clonotype was seen at least ten times. The genes are TRBV29-1 and TRBJ2-7; no definite D call. The CDR3 length is 12 residues. V lost 6 bases to trimming and J lost 0 bases, with 9 bases between them. Germline V gives CDR1 SQVTM, CDR2 ANQGSEA. The CDR3 DNA follows: TGCAGCGTCTATGACACCTCCTACGAGCAGTACTTC. Translation: CSVYDTSYEQYF.

This clonotype was counted many times. J is TRBJ2-7 and V is TRBV28, with a possible D match to TRBD2 (6 bases). V was clipped by 7 bases and J by 5 bases, with 18 bases between them. The CDR3 is 14 amino acids. Germline CDR1 is MDHEN and CDR2 is SYDVKM. CDR3 DNA: TGTGCCAGCACCGGGGGAGCCAAGCGAAACGAGCAGTACTTC. Its protein is CASTGGAKRNEQYF.

This clonotype has more than one count but fewer than ten. This could be a read error, since a much larger clone is one nucleotide away. This chain connects TRBV6-2 or TRBV6-3 to TRBJ1-6, with TRBD1 matching over 8 bases. Germline CDR1 reads MNHEY; CDR2 reads SVGEGT. The length of the CDR3 is 12 residues. The CDR3 region is CASQGANSSLHF. CDR3 coding DNA: TGTGCCAGCCAGGGGGCAAATTCATCCCTCCACTTT.

The J gene is TRBJ2-1, the V gene TRBV29-1, with a possible D match to TRBD1 (6 bases). The CDR3 spans 16 residues. Trimming took off 7 bases at V and 9 bases at J, with 28 bases between the two ends. Looked up from germline, CDR1 is SQVTM and CDR2 is ANQGSEA. The CDR3 loop reads CSAKEATQGGKSEQFF. The CDR3 bases are TGCAGCGCTAAAGAGGCCACACAGGGCGGCAAGAGTGAGCAGTTCTTC.

This chain connects TRBV28 to TRBJ2-7; tentatively, D is TRBD2 (7 bases). V lost 10 bases and J 0 bases, leaving 16 bases between the germline ends. Germline lookup yields CDR1 MDHEN and CDR2 SYDVKM. The CDR3 spans 14 residues. Here the CDR3 reads CAIIMGGRSYEQYF. DNA of the CDR3: TGTGCCATCATAATGGGGGGGCGCTCCTACGAGCAGTACTTC.

Concerning this clonotype: A read error is likely, as this CDR3 ends without the conserved phenylalanine or tryptophan. CDR3 nucleotide sequence: TGTGCCAGCAGCCTATTTTCCGATCAGCTCCAGCATTTG. Translation: CASSLFSDQLQHL. The chain joins TRBV5-5 to TRBJ1-5; unclear D gene. The CDR3 is 13 residues long. CDR1 and CDR2 (germline): SGHKS, YYEKEE (reference sequence).

The rearrangement uses TRBV10-3 and TRBJ1-2, with D perhaps TRBD1 (6 bases). V was clipped by 9 bases and J by 11 bases, with 22 bases between them. The V gene's germline CDR1 is ENHRY and CDR2 SYGVKD. The CDR3 consists of 13 residues. The CDR3 DNA is TGTGCCATACAACCCCGGACAGATTATGAGTACACCTTC. It is translated as CAIQPRTDYEYTF.

A note on this clonotype: The junction departs from the called germline gene at one end, perhaps through a read error. The chain carries TRBV6-2 or TRBV6-3 and TRBJ2-2; D unresolved. This CDR3 comprises 14 residues. The V gene's germline CDR1 is MNHEY and CDR2 SVGEGT. In nucleotides, the CDR3 is TGTGGCAGCAGTATTACATGGAACACCGGGGAGCTGTTTTTT. Its translation: CGSSITWNTGELFF.

To note about this clonotype: The CDR3 end shows no conserved phenylalanine or tryptophan, and so a read error is likely. The gene calls are TRBV5-1 and TRBJ1-2; TRBD1 aligns across 8 bases. Germline V gives CDR1 SGHRS, CDR2 YFSETQ. CDR3 length: 15 amino acids. With 8 bases clipped from V and 4 bases from J, the junction kept 13 bases outside the gene matches. The CDR3 DNA is TGCGCCAGTAGCACCGGACAGGGAGGGAGCTATGGCTACACCTCC. Protein product: CASSTGQGGSYGYTS.

As concerns this clonotype: This clone may be a read error of a much larger clone one base away. CDR3 protein: CANRGRTGGFGDTQYF. CDR3 nucleotide sequence: TGTGCCAACAGGGGACGTACAGGGGGCTTCGGAGATACGCAGTATTTT. V is TRBV2 and J is TRBJ2-3, with 9 bases that match TRBD1. Looked up from germline, CDR1 is SNHLY and CDR2 is FYNNEI. The CDR3 covers 16 residues. V dropped 10 bases and J dropped 5; count of bases not matched to a gene: 16. The full variable domain, with the rest looked up from reference TRBV2 and TRBJ2-3, is EPEVTQTPSHQVTQMGQEVILRCVPISNHLYFYWYRQILGQKVEFLVSFYNNEISEKSEIFDDQFSVERPDGSNFTLKIRSTKLEDSAMYFCANRGRTGGFGDTQYFGPGTRLTVL.

As for this clonotype: In this CDR3 the conserved last residue, phenylalanine or tryptophan, is missing, so a read error is likely. This chain links TRBV11-1 with TRBJ2-2, with D possibly matching TRBD2 (5 bases). This CDR3 spans 12 amino acids. The germline V gene encodes CDR1 SGHAT and CDR2 FQDESV (reference sequence). The CDR3, as DNA: TGTGCCAGCAGCCGGAGGACCGGGGAACTGTTTTCT. Translation: CASSRRTGELFS.

This clonotype was detected only once. A much larger clone differs from this one at a single base, so this may be a read error. The chain uses TRBV12-3 or TRBV12-4 and TRBJ2-4; D possibly corresponds to TRBD1 (6 bases). The V end lost 3 bases, the J end lost 9 bases, and 15 bases lay between the germline ends. The CDR3 has 14 amino acids. CDR3 bases: TGTGCCAGCAGTTTCAGACAGGTAACCGGCATTCAGTACTTC. Residues: CASSFRQVTGIQYF.

The chain couples TRBV11-3 to TRBJ2-6, with D maybe TRBD2 (5 bases). V lost 9 bases and J lost 5, with 17 bases in between. Germline V CDR1 and CDR2: SGHNT, YENEEA. The CDR3 runs to 15 residues. Here the CDR3 reads CASSQRGSRANVLTF. The DNA of the CDR3 is TGTGCCAGTAGCCAACGGGGTTCTCGGGCCAACGTCCTGACTTTC. Full variable domain (outside the CDR3, taken from reference TRBV11-3 and TRBJ2-6): EAGVVQSPRYKIIEKKQPVAFWCNPISGHNTLYWYLQNLGQGPELLIRYENEEAVDDSQLPKDRFSAERLKGVDSTLKIQPAELGDSAVYLCASSQRGSRANVLTFGAGSRLTVL.

Note on this clonotype: No conserved phenylalanine or tryptophan ends this CDR3, so it is likely a read error. The chain combines TRBV12-3 or TRBV12-4 with TRBJ2-7; D gene ambiguous. This CDR3 is 14 amino acids long. CDR3 region: CAGSLFTISYEQYI. The CDR3 DNA reads as TGTGCCGGCAGTTTATTCACGATCTCCTACGAGCAGTACATC.

This clonotype was recorded many times. As DNA, the CDR3 is TGTGCCAGCAGTTTTCGACAGGGGGCGGGGACCCAGTACTTC. Its protein product is CASSFRQGAGTQYF. This sequence joins TRBV12-3 or TRBV12-4 and TRBJ2-5; 10 bases map to TRBD1. The CDR3 totals 14 residues. V lost 3 bases and J lost 7; bases outside the gene matches: 5.

Comments on this clonotype: This clone may be a read error of a much larger clone one base away. The chain links TRBV21-1 to TRBJ1-2. TRBV21-1 is annotated as a pseudogene. The CDR3 has 16 residues. This CDR3 is CARNPRAPRENYGYTF. In DNA form, the CDR3 reads TGTGCCAGGAACCCTAGGGCCCCAAGGGAGAACTATGGCTACACCTTC.

Of note for this clonotype: A much larger clone differs from this one at a single base, so this may be a read error. This chain uses TRBV6-7 with TRBJ1-1, with D perhaps TRBD1 (6 bases). TRBV6-7 is flagged as an ORF with uncertain function. The CDR3 spans 16 residues. CDR3 DNA: TGTGCCAGCAGTTACTCGATAGGGGGTTGGAGCACTGAAGCTGTCTTT. Its protein is CASSYSIGGWSTEAVF.

This clonotype has more than one count but fewer than ten. One end of the junction fails to match germline, which may point to a read error. The rearrangement uses TRBV11-1 and TRBJ2-7, with D possibly matching TRBD2 (6 bases). In germline, CDR1 is SGHAT, CDR2 FQDESV (reference sequence). The CDR3 is 15 residues long. Written as DNA, the CDR3 is TGTGCCAGCGGCTCGGGGACGGGGGTTTCATACGGGCAGTACTTC. This gives the protein CASGSGTGVSYGQYF.

In regard to this clonotype: Germline is not matched at one junction end, which may reflect a read error. The chain uses TRBV11-1 and TRBJ2-5; D gene uncertain. In germline, CDR1 is SGHAT, CDR2 FQDESV (reference sequence). The CDR3 has 14 amino acids. The CDR3 sequence is CAGSSDKYQETQYF. CDR3 bases: TGTGCCGGCAGCTCCGACAAGTACCAAGAGACCCAGTACTTC.

This clonotype turned up a few times. The junction departs from the called germline gene at one end, perhaps through a read error. The chain links TRBV11-2 to TRBJ2-1; D is unresolved. The CDR3 spans 17 residues. CDR1 is SGHAT, CDR2 FQNNGV, per germline. CDR3 nucleotide sequence: TGTGGCAGCAGCCTCCAACCACCCTCGAGCCCCTGCAATGAGCAGTTCTTC. Protein product: CGSSLQPPSSPCNEQFF.

This clonotype is medium-sized by share. The chain carries TRBV11-2 and TRBJ1-5; TRBD1 aligns across 8 bases. V shed 5 bases, J shed 2 bases, and the junction held 2 bases outside the gene matches. The CDR3 sequence is 14 residues long. Germline CDR1 reads SGHAT; CDR2 reads FQNNGV. Written as DNA, the CDR3 is TGTGCCAGCAGCCCGACAGGGGGCAATCAGCCCCAGCATTTT. It yields the protein CASSPTGGNQPQHF.

In the case of this clonotype: This CDR3 fails to terminate in the conserved phenylalanine or tryptophan, so it likely reflects a read error. The V gene is TRBV12-3 or TRBV12-4, the J gene TRBJ2-1; 12 nucleotides align to TRBD2. The CDR3 totals 15 residues. Written as DNA, the CDR3 is TGTACCAGCAGCCCCGGACTAGCGGGGAGGAATGAGCAGTTCCTC. Encoded protein: CTSSPGLAGRNEQFL.

V gene TRBV20-1 combines with J gene TRBJ2-1; 13 bases map to TRBD2. Per the germline V gene, CDR1 is DFQATT and CDR2 is SNEGSKA (reference sequence). CDR3 size: 17 residues. The V gene end was trimmed by 1 base and the J gene end by 4 bases; junction bases not matched to a gene: 7. CDR3 region: CSARVKGLAGSYNEQFF. The CDR3 nucleotides are TGCAGTGCTAGAGTGAAGGGACTAGCGGGGTCTTACAATGAGCAGTTCTTC.

This clonotype was detected a few times. A much more abundant neighbour one base away suggests this may be a read error. V gene TRBV6-2 or TRBV6-3 combines with J gene TRBJ1-5; the D is unclear. V gave up 7 bases and J gave up 9 bases, with 13 bases separating them. This CDR3 region has 12 residues. Germline V gene sequence: CDR1 MNHEY, CDR2 SVGEGT. CDR3 DNA sequence: TGTGCCAGCAACTTAGGGAGTCGGCCCCAGCATTTT. Translated, it gives CASNLGSRPQHF.

This clonotype was picked up many times. The chain links TRBV5-6 to TRBJ1-1; 7 bases are a match to TRBD1. Germline loops: CDR1 SGHDT, CDR2 YYEEEE. Trimming removed 4 bases from V and 7 bases from J; junction bases left unmatched: 1. The CDR3 loop spans 11 amino acids. The CDR3 sequence: CASSRQGEAFF. In DNA form, the CDR3 reads TGTGCCAGCAGCCGACAGGGTGAAGCTTTCTTT.